Sequencing of this TCR beta chain was carried out in a study of blood T cells in healthy people across ages. Overall study results and limits: Diversity was estimated from one million T cells, and these estimates were considered underestimates.

There are a few counts of this clonotype. What it recognizes is unknown. The length of the CDR3 is 15 residues. CDR1 is DFQATT, CDR2 SNEGSKA, per germline (reference sequence). V dropped 8 bases and J dropped 0; count of bases not matched to a gene: 13. The authors ran a second PCR of about 7 to 12 cycles using a sample-barcoded 5' primer and a J-beta primer mix. TCRdb re-derived calls from the 5' RACE reads in MiXCR, one entry per CDR3 protein. The profile shows 800,000 or so distinct CDR3 sequences, around a quarter of them singletons. The same sample was also used in a study of T cells of mothers and their children.

Material for sequencing was blood. This chain links TRBV20-1 with TRBJ2-7, with 7 bases lining up with TRBD1. The sequence derives from a boy between 10 and 17 years old in good health. The CDR3 spells CSSREGGSSSYEQYF. The CDR3 region has the DNA TGCAGTTCCCGAGAAGGGGGCAGTAGCTCCTACGAGCAGTACTTC.